This T cell receptor beta chain was documented in a study of blood T cell repertoires in COVID-19. The wider study: COVID-19 samples collected from the United States, Italy and Spain covered acute and convalescent phases. The cDNA or gDNA used as material had been derived from T cells, B-cell-depleted T cells, or PBMCs.

In the source study's methods: It was from reference gene primer amplification that nucleated cell counts were estimated. Clones were read by immunoSEQ multiplex PCR, and TCRdb kept only the in-frame ones, dropping some. V, J and clone size reflect that table, while D and trimming were determined from the DNA. The sample shows tens of thousands of clones, around 86% of them seen only once. The CDR3 covers 18 residues. Germline V gives CDR1 SEHNR, CDR2 FQNEAQ (reference sequence). The junction had 3 bases not matched to a gene; V was cut back by 3 bases and J by 0 bases. This TCR was recovered from a human donor in a cohort sampled during active COVID-19. The rearrangement links TRBV7-9 to TRBJ2-4; 15 bases line up with TRBD2. Material: peripheral blood. As DNA, the CDR3 is TGTGCCAGCAGCTTCGGGACTAGCGGGGGGATAGCCAAAAACATTCAGTACTTC. It specifies CASSFGTSGGIAKNIQYF.